A few counts support the clone carrying this TCR beta chain. The germline gives CDR1 DFQATT, CDR2 SNEGSKA (reference sequence). The CDR3 has 16 amino acids. V was clipped by 2 bases and J by 5 bases; unmatched bases: 11. This sample stems from a study of identical twins. Unique molecular identifiers were present on cDNA, and template switching added a universal primer site. Using its own MiXCR run on the 5' RACE reads, TCRdb lists one record per CDR3 protein. The data contain around 960,000 distinct CDR3 sequences, 10% to 15% of them singletons. The data also belong to a second study, concerning yellow fever vaccine responses in identical twins.

The specimen sequenced was PBMCs. The chain combines TRBV20-1 with TRBJ2-2, with 7 bases matching TRBD2. The TCR was taken from a young woman in good health. The DNA for the CDR3 is TGCAGTGCTAGACGGCTAGCGGAGATATCTACCGGGGAGCTGTTTTTT. This encodes CSARRLAEISTGELFF.